This record covers a single TCR beta chain. The junction had 12 bases not matched to a gene; V was cut back by 1 base and J by 2 bases. The germline V gene has CDR1 MNHEY and CDR2 SMNVEV (reference sequence). This CDR3 is built from 19 residues. The data are from a study of T cell changes during pregnancy in multiple sclerosis. The repertoire was sequenced with immunoSEQ multiplex PCR; TCRdb's copy has only in-frame clones and lacks some. The sample yields about 98,000 clones, roughly 94% seen once. This specimen was peripheral blood, taken after pregnancy. J is TRBJ2-3 and V is TRBV27, with 10 positions matching TRBD2. This clonotype was obtained from a female donor in good health, enrolled as a control in a pregnancy study. The CDR3 loop reads CASSLFFGSGRINTDTQYF. The DNA of the CDR3 is TGTGCCAGCAGTTTATTCTTCGGTAGCGGGAGGATCAACACAGATACGCAGTATTTT.